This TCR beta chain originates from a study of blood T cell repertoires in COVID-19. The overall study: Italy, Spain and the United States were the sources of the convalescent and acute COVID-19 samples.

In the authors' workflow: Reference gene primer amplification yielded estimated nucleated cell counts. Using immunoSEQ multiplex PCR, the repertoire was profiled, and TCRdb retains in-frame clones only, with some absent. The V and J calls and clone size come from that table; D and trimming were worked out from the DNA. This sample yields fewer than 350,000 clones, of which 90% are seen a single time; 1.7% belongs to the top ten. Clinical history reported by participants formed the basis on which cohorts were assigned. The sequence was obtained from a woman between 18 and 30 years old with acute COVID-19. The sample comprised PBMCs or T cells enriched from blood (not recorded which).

The CDR3 DNA reads TGTGCCAGCAGTAACACCTTGAACACCGGGGAGCTGTTTTTT. Translating it yields CASSNTLNTGELFF. The chain uses TRBV25-1 and TRBJ2-2; no clear D gene. Germline lookup yields CDR1 MGHDK and CDR2 SYGVNS. V was cut by 5 bases and J by 1 base, with 8 bases left in between. CDR3 length: 14 residues.